This entry is about one T cell receptor (beta chain). Its antigen is still unknown. Each sample's TCRbeta library yielded on average roughly 41,000 productive templates. Produced via immunoSEQ multiplex PCR; TCRdb's table is partial and in-frame only. The sample comprises about 42,000 clones, roughly 81% of which are singletons, and approximately 0.39% rests with the top ten. CDR1 is MNHEY and CDR2 is SMNVEV in the germline V gene (reference sequence). The CDR3 is 14 amino acids. Trimming shortened V by 4 bases and J by 6 bases, and 13 bases separated the two germline ends. This specimen comes from a study of STAT3 mutations in large granular lymphocyte leukemia. Study-wide points: In T-cell large granular lymphocyte leukemia, about half of patients showed multiple immunodominant subclonotypes. In some patients, a small highly pathogenic clone possibly went undetected.

Sequences were obtained from PBMCs. The receptor was isolated from a human donor with T large granular lymphocyte leukemia. Some clones in this sample may be carry-over from other donors' samples. V and J are TRBV27 and TRBJ2-1; D is ambiguous. The CDR3 DNA is TGTGCCAGCAGTTACTACCCGACTGTCAATGAGCAGTTCTTC. This gives the protein CASSYYPTVNEQFF.